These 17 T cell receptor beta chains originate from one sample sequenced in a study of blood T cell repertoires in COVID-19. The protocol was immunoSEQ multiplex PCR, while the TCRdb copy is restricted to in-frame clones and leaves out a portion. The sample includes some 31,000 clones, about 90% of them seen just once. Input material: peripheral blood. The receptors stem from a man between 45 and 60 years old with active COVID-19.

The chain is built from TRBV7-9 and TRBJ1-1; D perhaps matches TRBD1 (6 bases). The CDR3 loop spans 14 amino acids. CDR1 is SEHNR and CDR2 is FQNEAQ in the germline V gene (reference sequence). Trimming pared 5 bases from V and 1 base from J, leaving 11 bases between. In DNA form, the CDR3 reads TGTGCCAGCAGCCCCGGACAGAAGAACACTGAAGCTTTCTTT. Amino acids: CASSPGQKNTEAFF.

CDR3 amino acids: CASSLVGQGGTEAFF. The CDR3 coding sequence is TGTGCCAGCAGCTTAGTGGGACAGGGAGGCACTGAAGCTTTCTTT. The rearrangement uses TRBV11-1 and TRBJ1-1, with 9 nucleotides matching TRBD1. The CDR3 runs 15 residues. The junction had 4 bases not matched to a gene; V was cut back by 1 base and J by 4 bases. Per the germline V gene, CDR1 is SGHAT and CDR2 is FQDESV (reference sequence).

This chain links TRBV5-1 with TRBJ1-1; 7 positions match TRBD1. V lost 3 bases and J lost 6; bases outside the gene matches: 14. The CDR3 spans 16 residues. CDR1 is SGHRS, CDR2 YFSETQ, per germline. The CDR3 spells CASSYSVGGVPSEAFF. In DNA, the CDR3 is TGCGCCAGCAGCTACAGTGTAGGGGGCGTCCCATCTGAAGCTTTCTTT.

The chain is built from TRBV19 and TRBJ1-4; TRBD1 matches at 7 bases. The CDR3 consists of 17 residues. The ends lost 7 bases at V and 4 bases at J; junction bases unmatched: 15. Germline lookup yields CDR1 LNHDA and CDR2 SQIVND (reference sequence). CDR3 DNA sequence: TGTGCCAGTATGATGACGTCGTTTGGGACAGTTAATGAAAAACTGTTTTTT. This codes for CASMMTSFGTVNEKLFF.

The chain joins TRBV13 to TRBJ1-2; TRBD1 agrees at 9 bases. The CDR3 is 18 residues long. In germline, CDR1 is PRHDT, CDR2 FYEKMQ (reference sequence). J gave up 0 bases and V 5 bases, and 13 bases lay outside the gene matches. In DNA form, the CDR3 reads TGTGCCAGCAGCCTCCAAGCCGGGACAGGGCGGACTAACTATGGCTACACCTTC. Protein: CASSLQAGTGRTNYGYTF. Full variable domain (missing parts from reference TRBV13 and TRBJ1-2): AAGVIQSPRHLIKEKRETATLKCYPIPRHDTVYWYQQGPGQDPQFLISFYEKMQSDKGSIPDRFSAQQFSDYHSELNMSSLELGDSALYFCASSLQAGTGRTNYGYTFGSGTRLTVV.

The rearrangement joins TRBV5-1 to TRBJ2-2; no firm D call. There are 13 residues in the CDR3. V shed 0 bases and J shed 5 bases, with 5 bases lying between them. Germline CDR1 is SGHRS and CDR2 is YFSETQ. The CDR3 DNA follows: TGCGCCAGCAGCTTGGCTCAGACCGGGGAGCTGTTTTTT. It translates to CASSLAQTGELFF.

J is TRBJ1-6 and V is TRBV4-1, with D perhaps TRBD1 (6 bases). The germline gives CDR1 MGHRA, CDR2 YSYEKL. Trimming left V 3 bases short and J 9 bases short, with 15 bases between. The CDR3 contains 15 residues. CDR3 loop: CASSQNRDSTSPLHF. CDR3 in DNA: TGCGCCAGCAGCCAGAACAGGGATTCTACTTCACCCCTCCACTTT.

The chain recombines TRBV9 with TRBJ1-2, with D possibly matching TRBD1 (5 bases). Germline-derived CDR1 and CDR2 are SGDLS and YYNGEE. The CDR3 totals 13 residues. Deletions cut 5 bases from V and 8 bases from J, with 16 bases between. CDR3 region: CASRAPGVEGYTF. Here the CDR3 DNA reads TGTGCCAGCAGGGCCCCGGGGGTGGAGGGCTACACCTTC.

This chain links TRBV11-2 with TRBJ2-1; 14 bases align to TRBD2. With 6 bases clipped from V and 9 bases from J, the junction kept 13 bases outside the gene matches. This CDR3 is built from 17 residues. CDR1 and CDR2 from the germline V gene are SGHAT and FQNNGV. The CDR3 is CASRPPSGTSGGGEQFF. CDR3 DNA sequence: TGTGCCAGCAGACCCCCCTCCGGGACTAGCGGGGGTGGTGAGCAGTTCTTC.

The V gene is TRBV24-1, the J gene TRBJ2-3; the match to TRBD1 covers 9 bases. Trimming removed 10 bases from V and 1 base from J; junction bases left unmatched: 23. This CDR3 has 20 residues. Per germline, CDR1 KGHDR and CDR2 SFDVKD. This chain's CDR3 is CATKSAWGGGQGIGTDTQYF. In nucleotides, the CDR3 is TGTGCCACAAAAAGCGCGTGGGGGGGCGGACAGGGGATTGGCACAGATACGCAGTATTTT.

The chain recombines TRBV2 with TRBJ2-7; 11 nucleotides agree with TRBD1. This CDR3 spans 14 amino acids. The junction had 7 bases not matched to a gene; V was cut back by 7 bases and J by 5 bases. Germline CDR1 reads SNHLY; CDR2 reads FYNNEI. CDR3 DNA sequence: TGTGCCAGCAATTTTGGGACAGGGGGTGACGAGCAGTACTTC. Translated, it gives CASNFGTGGDEQYF.

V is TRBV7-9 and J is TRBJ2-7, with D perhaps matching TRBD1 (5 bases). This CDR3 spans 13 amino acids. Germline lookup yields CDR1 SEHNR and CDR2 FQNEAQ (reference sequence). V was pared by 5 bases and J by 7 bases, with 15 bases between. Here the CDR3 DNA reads TGTGCCAGCAGCCTCCCCCCGGCAGGGGAGCAGTACTTC. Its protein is CASSLPPAGEQYF.

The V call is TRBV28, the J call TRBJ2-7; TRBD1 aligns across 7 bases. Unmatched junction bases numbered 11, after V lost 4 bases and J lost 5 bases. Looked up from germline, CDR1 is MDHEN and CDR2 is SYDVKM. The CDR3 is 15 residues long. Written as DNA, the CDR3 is TGTGCCAGCAGTTCCCCCTGGACAGGCTTCCACGAGCAGTACTTC. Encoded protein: CASSSPWTGFHEQYF.

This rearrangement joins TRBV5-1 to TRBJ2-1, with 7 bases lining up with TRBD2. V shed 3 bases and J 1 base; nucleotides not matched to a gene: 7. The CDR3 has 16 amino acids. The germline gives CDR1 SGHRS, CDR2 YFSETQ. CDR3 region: CASSSPSGLSYNEQFF. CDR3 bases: TGCGCCAGCAGCTCCCCTAGCGGCCTATCCTACAATGAGCAGTTCTTC. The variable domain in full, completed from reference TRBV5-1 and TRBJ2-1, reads KAGVTQTPRYLIKTRGQQVTLSCSPISGHRSVSWYQQTPGQGLQFLFEYFSETQRNKGNFPGRFSGRQFSNSRSEMNVSTLELGDSALYLCASSSPSGLSYNEQFFGPGTRLTVL.

The CDR3 region has the DNA TGCGCCCCGCGGGGGCTCCACGAGCAGTACTTC. As protein: CAPRGLHEQYF. The chain recombines TRBV5-1 with TRBJ2-7, with D possibly matching TRBD2 (7 bases). Germline CDR1 and CDR2: SGHRS and YFSETQ. V was pared by 10 bases and J by 5 bases, with 13 bases between. CDR3 length: 11 amino acids.

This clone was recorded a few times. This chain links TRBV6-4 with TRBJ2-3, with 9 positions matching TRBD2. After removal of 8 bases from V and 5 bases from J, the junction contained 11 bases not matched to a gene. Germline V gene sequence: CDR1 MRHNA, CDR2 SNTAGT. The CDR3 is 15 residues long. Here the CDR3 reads CASSPGLAEVDTQYF. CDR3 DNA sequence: TGTGCCAGCTCACCGGGACTAGCCGAAGTAGATACGCAGTATTTT.

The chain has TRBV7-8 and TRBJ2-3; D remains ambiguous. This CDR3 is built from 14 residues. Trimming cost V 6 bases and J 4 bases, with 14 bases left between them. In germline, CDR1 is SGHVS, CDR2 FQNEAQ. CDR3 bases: TGTGCCAGCAGACCGGGTGGTATTTCAGATACGCAGTATTTT. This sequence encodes CASRPGGISDTQYF.